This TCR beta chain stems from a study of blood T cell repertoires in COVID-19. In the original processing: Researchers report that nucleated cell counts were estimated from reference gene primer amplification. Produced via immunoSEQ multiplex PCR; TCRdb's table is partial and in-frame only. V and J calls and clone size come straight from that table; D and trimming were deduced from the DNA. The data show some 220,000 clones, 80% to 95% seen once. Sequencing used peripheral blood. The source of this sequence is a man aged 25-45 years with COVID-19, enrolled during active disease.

The CDR3 loop is CASSSQGTRRVTGELFF. In nucleotides, the CDR3 is TGCGCCAGCAGCTCACAGGGGACCAGGCGGGTCACCGGGGAGCTGTTTTTT. V usage is TRBV5-1 and J usage is TRBJ2-2, with 7 bases that match TRBD1. With V trimmed by 3 bases and J by 4 bases, 12 bases remained unmatched. There are 17 residues in the CDR3. CDR1 and CDR2 from the germline V gene are SGHRS and YFSETQ.